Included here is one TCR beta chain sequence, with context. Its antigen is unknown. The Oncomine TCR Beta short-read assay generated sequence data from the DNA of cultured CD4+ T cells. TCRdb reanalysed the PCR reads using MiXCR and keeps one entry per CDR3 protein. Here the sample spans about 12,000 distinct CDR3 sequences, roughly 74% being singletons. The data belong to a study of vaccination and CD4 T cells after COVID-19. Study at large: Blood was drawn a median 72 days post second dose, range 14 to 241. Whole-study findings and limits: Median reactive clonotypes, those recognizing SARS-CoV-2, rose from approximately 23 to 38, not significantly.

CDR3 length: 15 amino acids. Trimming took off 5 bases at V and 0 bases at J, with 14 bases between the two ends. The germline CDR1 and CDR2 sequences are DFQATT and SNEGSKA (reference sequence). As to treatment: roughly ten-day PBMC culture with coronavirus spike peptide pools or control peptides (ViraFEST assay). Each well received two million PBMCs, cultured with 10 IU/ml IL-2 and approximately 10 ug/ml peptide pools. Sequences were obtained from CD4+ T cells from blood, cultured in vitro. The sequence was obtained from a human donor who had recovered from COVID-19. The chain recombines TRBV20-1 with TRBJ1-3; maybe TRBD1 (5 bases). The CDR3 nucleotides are TGCAGTGCTGATGGGGGTACGCTCTCTGGAAACACCATATATTTT. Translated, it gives CSADGGTLSGNTIYF.